This T cell receptor beta chain came from a study of blood T cell repertoires in COVID-19. Source study methods: Nucleated cell counts were estimated from reference gene primer amplification. The table came from immunoSEQ multiplex PCR; TCRdb's copy has only in-frame clones and leaves some out. For V, J and clone size, that table is used; D and trimming come from the DNA. The top ten clones hold approximately 9.9% of a sample with 250,000 to 300,000 clones, 80% to 90% of them seen once. Germline values: CDR1 SGHNT, CDR2 YYREEE (reference sequence). Trimming at V came to 3 bases and at J to 6 bases, leaving 5 bases not matched to a gene. CDR3 length: 13 residues.

The gene calls are TRBV5-4 and TRBJ1-1; 7 bases fit TRBD1. The receptor was derived from a woman in her seventies with acute or convalescent COVID-19. Sequencing input: peripheral blood. The CDR3 nucleotides are TGTGCCAGCAGCTGGACGACAGGGCCTGAAGCTTTCTTT. Protein sequence: CASSWTTGPEAFF.